The source of this T cell receptor (beta chain) is a study of immune cell composition in non-small cell lung cancer. The germline V gene has CDR1 MNHEY and CDR2 SMNVEV (reference sequence). V shed 8 bases and J 5 bases; nucleotides not matched to a gene: 11. The CDR3 totals 14 residues. Normal lung sampling was at least 3 cm from the tumour, as distant as possible. TCRdb's copy holds only in-frame clones and misses some; the assay was immunoSEQ multiplex PCR. The data show 15,000 or so clones, over 70% seen once. A further study also used this sample, focusing on CD4 T cells in lung cancer.

The sequenced material came from non-adjacent lung tissue. The receptor was derived from a human donor with non-small cell lung cancer. The chain is built from TRBV27 and TRBJ2-5, with TRBD2 matching over 7 bases. The CDR3 region has the DNA TGTGCCAGCCGCAGGATCGGGGGGTCGGAGACCCAGTACTTC. It specifies CASRRIGGSETQYF.